The sequence of this TCR beta chain was determined in a study of T cells in Graves' hyperthyroidism and ophthalmopathy. This CDR3 region has 15 residues. Trimming took 6 bases from V and 5 from J; bases not matched to a gene: 10. From germline, CDR1 is LNHDA and CDR2 SQIVND (reference sequence). The study's findings and limits: Appearing also in blood were most of the thyroid clonotypes expanded above 0.001.

Amplified regions were TCR beta CDR3 sequences from RNA transcripts. When the TCR CDR3 underwent first-round RT-PCR, the HTBI primer set was used. TCRdb analysed the multiplex PCR reads with MiXCR anew, one entry per CDR3 protein. The table lists approximately 370,000 distinct CDR3 sequences, about 15% of them singletons. Comment on this clonotype: What it recognizes is unknown.

Exclusion of patients followed from uncontrolled infection, other autoimmune disease, pregnancy or lactation. Sample: blood. This receptor was obtained from a woman under 40 with Graves' hyperthyroidism. J is TRBJ2-1 and V is TRBV19; TRBD2 matches 7 bases. The CDR3 DNA sequence: TGTGCCAGTAGAGGACGGCGGGAGCTGGACAATGAGCAGTTCTTC. Its protein is CASRGRRELDNEQFF.